What follows are 26 T cell receptor beta chains derived from one specimen sequenced in a study of glioma-infiltrating T cells after dendritic cell vaccination. Assay: immunoSEQ multiplex PCR; the TCRdb copy retains only in-frame clones and omits some. The sample contains about 64,000 clones, 82% of which appear only once. The sample consisted of blood, taken before dendritic cell vaccination. The receptors shown here come from a human donor with glioblastoma.

This clone was counted once. This chain uses TRBV6-1 with TRBJ1-1; D remains ambiguous. The CDR3 loop spans 14 amino acids. Per the germline V gene, CDR1 is MNHNS and CDR2 is SASEGT. V gave up 1 base and J gave up 11 bases, with 17 bases separating them. The CDR3 DNA follows: TGTGCCAGCAGTGAAGGTGGAGGTCGGCCCGAGGCTTTCTTT. The encoded protein is CASSEGGGRPEAFF.

This rearrangement joins TRBV6-5 to TRBJ2-2; 7 positions match TRBD1. Germline CDR1 and CDR2: MNHEY and SVGAGI. The CDR3 contains 13 residues. The V and J ends lost 6 bases and 6 bases, in that order; junction bases with no gene match: 4. CDR3 protein: CASSTGVAGELFF. In nucleotides, the CDR3 is TGTGCCAGCAGCACAGGGGTCGCCGGGGAGCTGTTTTTT.

This clone has a single count. In DNA, the CDR3 is TGTGCCAGCAGCCCGATCGGTCGGGAGCAGTACTTC. It yields the protein CASSPIGREQYF. The chain is built from TRBV6-5 and TRBJ2-7; the D is unclear. The V end was cut by 6 bases, the J end by 7 bases, with 13 bases between. CDR1 and CDR2 from the germline V gene are MNHEY and SVGAGI. The CDR3 sequence is 12 residues long.

The CDR3 bases are TGTGCCAGCAGCTCAGGGCTGGGTGTTCGTTCGCCCCTCCACTTT. It codes for CASSSGLGVRSPLHF. The chain links TRBV7-9 to TRBJ1-6, with TRBD1 as a possible D gene (5 bases). Deletions cut 4 bases from V and 13 bases from J, with 20 bases between. The CDR3 contains 15 residues. Germline V lookup: CDR1 SEHNR, CDR2 FQNEAQ (reference sequence).

The chain carries TRBV2 and TRBJ1-5; weak D call: TRBD1 (5 bases). Germline values: CDR1 SNHLY, CDR2 FYNNEI. V lost 6 bases and J 2 bases, leaving 14 bases between the germline ends. The CDR3 covers 15 residues. The CDR3 is CASSADGTGNQPQHF. DNA of the CDR3: TGTGCCAGCAGCGCCGACGGGACTGGCAATCAGCCCCAGCATTTT.

The CDR3 sequence: CASTRSTGTNYGYTF. The CDR3 DNA is TGTGCCAGCACCCGCTCGACAGGGACTAACTATGGCTACACCTTC. The rearrangement uses TRBV2 and TRBJ1-2; 7 bases fit TRBD1. The CDR3 sequence is 15 residues long. V trimming: 7 bases; J trimming: 0 bases; junction bases outside the gene matches: 8. Germline-derived CDR1 and CDR2 are SNHLY and FYNNEI.

The chain links TRBV15 to TRBJ2-5; 7 bases line up with TRBD2. Per the germline V gene, CDR1 is LNHNV and CDR2 is YYDKDF (reference sequence). Trimming removed 0 bases from V and 2 bases from J; junction bases left unmatched: 3. The CDR3 is 15 amino acids. Here the CDR3 DNA reads TGTGCCACCAGCAGAGATCTGGGGGGGCAAGAGACCCAGTACTTC. Its translation: CATSRDLGGQETQYF. Filled out from reference TRBV15 and TRBJ2-5, the complete variable domain reads DAMVIQNPRYQVTQFGKPVTLSCSQTLNHNVMYWYQQKSSQAPKLLFHYYDKDFNNEADTPDNFQSRRPNTSFCFLDIRSPGLGDTAMYLCATSRDLGGQETQYFGPGTRLLVL.

The genes are TRBV6-1 and TRBJ1-3; a weak D match, TRBD1 (6 bases). Trimming removed 3 bases from V and 8 bases from J, with 11 bases in between. In germline, CDR1 is MNHNS, CDR2 SASEGT. The CDR3 contains 13 residues. This CDR3 reads CASSENRAHTIYF. The CDR3 bases are TGTGCCAGCAGTGAGAACAGGGCTCACACCATATATTTT.

This clone is a singleton in its sample. The chain recombines TRBV5-1 with TRBJ1-6; D not resolved. Trimming took 0 bases from V and 13 from J, leaving 5 bases between them. The CDR3 sequence is 11 residues long. Looked up from germline, CDR1 is SGHRS and CDR2 is YFSETQ. The DNA for the CDR3 is TGCGCCAGCAGCTTGGATGGCCCCCTCCACTTT. Residues: CASSLDGPLHF.

The genes are TRBV5-1 and TRBJ1-6; 7 nucleotides align to TRBD1. Trimming at V came to 3 bases and at J to 7 bases, leaving 4 bases not matched to a gene. This CDR3 is built from 14 residues. Germline V gene lookup returns CDR1 SGHRS and CDR2 YFSETQ. The CDR3 region is CASSWDSKNSPLHF. The CDR3 bases are TGCGCCAGCAGCTGGGACAGCAAGAATTCACCCCTCCACTTT.

This chain joins TRBV28 and TRBJ2-5; the match to TRBD1 covers 7 bases. The CDR3 is made up of 15 amino acids. V dropped 1 base and J dropped 4; count of bases not matched to a gene: 6. CDR1 MDHEN and CDR2 SYDVKM come from the germline V gene. The CDR3 loop is CASSLSTGSGETQYF. DNA for the CDR3: TGTGCCAGCAGTTTATCGACAGGGAGTGGAGAGACCCAGTACTTC.

The V call is TRBV6-6, the J call TRBJ2-7; TRBD2 might be the D (6 bases). Germline V gene lookup returns CDR1 MNHNY and CDR2 SVGAGI (reference sequence). This CDR3 has 13 residues. Trimming stripped 8 bases from V and 3 bases from J, with 14 bases between. In nucleotides, the CDR3 is TGTGCCAGCCGTCAGGGACTCGGCTACGAGCAGTACTTC. It encodes CASRQGLGYEQYF.

For the CDR3, the DNA is TGTGCCAGCAGTTACTCTCCGACAGCCTACGAGCAGTACTTC. Amino acids: CASSYSPTAYEQYF. The rearrangement links TRBV6-5 to TRBJ2-7; the D gene is possibly TRBD1 (5 bases). V lost 0 bases and J lost 2, with 8 bases in between. This CDR3 is built from 14 residues. The germline V gene encodes CDR1 MNHEY and CDR2 SVGAGI.

Turning to this clone: The sample has other DNA sequences that encode this CDR3 too. V usage is TRBV2 and J usage is TRBJ1-3, with TRBD1 as a possible D gene (5 bases). Germline V lookup: CDR1 SNHLY, CDR2 FYNNEI. The V and J ends lost 6 bases and 0 bases respectively, with 6 bases between them. This CDR3 is 13 amino acids long. CDR3 nucleotides: TGTGCCAGCAGGGGGGGCTCTGGAAACACCATATATTTT. Encoded protein: CASRGGSGNTIYF.

CDR3 sequence: CASSSAGGEYF. CDR3 sequence (DNA): TGTGCCAGCAGCTCCGCGGGGGGGGAGTACTTC. The chain joins TRBV5-6 to TRBJ2-7; 9 bases line up with TRBD2. The CDR3 loop spans 11 amino acids. Losses at the gene ends were 3 bases for V and 11 bases for J; bases not matched to a gene: 3. From germline, CDR1 is SGHDT and CDR2 YYEEEE.

This chain joins TRBV6-5 and TRBJ1-1, with D perhaps TRBD1 (6 bases). Germline V lookup: CDR1 MNHEY, CDR2 SVGAGI. The CDR3 covers 14 residues. V lost 8 bases to trimming and J lost 1 base, with 14 bases between them. CDR3 sequence reads: CASGGQGWNTEAFF. The CDR3 DNA is TGTGCCAGCGGTGGGCAGGGGTGGAACACTGAAGCTTTCTTT.

The J gene is TRBJ1-1, the V gene TRBV5-4; 9 positions match TRBD1. CDR1 is SGHNT, CDR2 YYREEE, per germline (reference sequence). The CDR3 contains 16 residues. Trimming cost V 4 bases and J 0 bases; bases outside gene matches: 7. Here the CDR3 DNA reads TGTGCCAGCAGCCCTACAGGGGGCTTCATGAACACTGAAGCTTTCTTT. Translating it yields CASSPTGGFMNTEAFF.

The chain has TRBV19 and TRBJ2-2, with 7 bases identical to TRBD1. The CDR3 consists of 14 residues. V was clipped by 10 bases and J by 0 bases; unmatched bases: 5. Germline CDR1 LNHDA, CDR2 SQIVND (reference sequence). The CDR3 protein is CATRDRPNTGELFF. DNA for the CDR3: TGTGCCACCCGGGACAGACCGAACACCGGGGAGCTGTTTTTT.

This clone was picked up one time. The chain is built from TRBV15 and TRBJ2-5; TRBD2 aligns across 7 bases. The J call may be in error: the DNA end matches TRBJ2-7 better. The germline V gene has CDR1 LNHNV and CDR2 YYDKDF (reference sequence). The length of the CDR3 is 15 residues. The CDR3 coding sequence is TGTGCCACCAGCAGAGTGGCTAGCGGATCCTACGAGCAGTACTTC. Translated, it gives CATSRVASGSYEQYF.

V gene TRBV5-1 combines with J gene TRBJ1-1; D is undetermined. This CDR3 has 12 amino acids. V was clipped by 2 bases and J by 5 bases, with 7 bases between them. The germline V gene has CDR1 SGHRS and CDR2 YFSETQ. The CDR3 here is CASSLTGTEAFF. The CDR3 nucleotides are TGCGCCAGCAGCTTAACCGGGACTGAAGCTTTCTTT. The full variable domain, rest sourced from reference TRBV5-1 and TRBJ1-1, is KAGVTQTPRYLIKTRGQQVTLSCSPISGHRSVSWYQQTPGQGLQFLFEYFSETQRNKGNFPGRFSGRQFSNSRSEMNVSTLELGDSALYLCASSLTGTEAFFGQGTRLTVV.

V and J are TRBV5-1 and TRBJ2-3; D may be TRBD2 (7 bases). Between the trimmed V and J ends, which lost 2 bases and 2 bases, there was a span of 15 bases. Per germline, CDR1 SGHRS and CDR2 YFSETQ. The CDR3 length is 16 residues. CDR3 in DNA: TGCGCCAGCAGCTTCCGGGGGGCCGCCTCCACAGATACGCAGTATTTT. This encodes CASSFRGAASTDTQYF.

The chain uses TRBV28 and TRBJ1-1; no reliable D call. Germline CDR1 reads MDHEN; CDR2 reads SYDVKM. Between the trimmed V and J ends, which lost 6 bases and 9 bases, there was a span of 14 bases. The length of the CDR3 is 12 residues. The CDR3 protein is CASSLRYRQAFF. In DNA form, the CDR3 reads TGTGCCAGCAGCTTACGTTACAGACAAGCTTTCTTT.

The rearrangement links TRBV5-1 to TRBJ1-1, with D unresolved. CDR1 SGHRS and CDR2 YFSETQ come from the germline V gene. There are 14 residues in the CDR3. V dropped 4 bases and J dropped 3 bases, with 13 bases sitting between them. CDR3 bases: TGCGCCAGCAGCCAGACCCTGCTAGACACTGAAGCTTTCTTT. It yields the protein CASSQTLLDTEAFF.

V is TRBV11-2 and J is TRBJ1-1, with D perhaps TRBD1 (5 bases). Germline V gene data show CDR1 as SGHAT and CDR2 as FQNNGV. The CDR3 extends over 15 amino acids. With 1 base removed from V and 1 base from J, the gap between germline ends came to 10 bases. The CDR3 sequence is CASSLGAGKNTEAFF. CDR3 coding DNA: TGTGCCAGCAGCTTAGGGGCAGGGAAGAACACTGAAGCTTTCTTT.

The V gene is TRBV6-1, the J gene TRBJ2-7; 8 bases match TRBD1. CDR1 is MNHNS and CDR2 is SASEGT in the germline V gene. The junction had 10 bases not matched to a gene; V was cut back by 3 bases and J by 3 bases. This CDR3 contains 16 residues. The CDR3 loop is CASSDWTGPLRYEQYF. The CDR3 DNA reads as TGTGCCAGCAGTGATTGGACAGGGCCCCTCCGCTACGAGCAGTACTTC.

This clone was detected only once. The chain has TRBV11-2 and TRBJ2-5, with a weak D call TRBD1 (6 bases). V was clipped by 5 bases and J by 7 bases, with 20 bases between them. CDR3 length: 15 amino acids. Germline V gene lookup returns CDR1 SGHAT and CDR2 FQNNGV. In DNA, the CDR3 is TGTGCCAGCAGCACAGTCCGGGACATCCGTTGGACCCAGTACTTC. It translates to CASSTVRDIRWTQYF.